These 7 T cell receptor beta chains were all obtained from the same sample, sequenced in a study of blood T cells in healthy people across ages. The second PCR ran roughly 7 to 12 cycles with a sample-barcoded 5' primer and J-beta primers. TCRdb fed the 5' RACE reads into MiXCR, producing one record per CDR3 protein. This sample has nearly 1 million distinct CDR3 sequences, with roughly 51% found just once. The specimen was blood. These receptor sequences come from a woman in her sixties in good health.

The chain links TRBV12-3 or TRBV12-4 to TRBJ2-4, with a possible D match to TRBD2 (5 bases). The ends were cut back, 0 bases at V and 8 bases at J, with 14 bases in the middle. This CDR3 spans 15 amino acids. The CDR3 region is CASSLAGAASDIQYF. For the CDR3, the DNA is TGTGCCAGCAGTTTAGCAGGAGCGGCCTCGGACATTCAGTACTTC.

The J gene is TRBJ1-2, the V gene TRBV6-5; possibly TRBD1 for D (5 bases). The CDR3 has 12 amino acids. Germline V gives CDR1 MNHEY, CDR2 SVGAGI. Trimming took off 7 bases at V and 5 bases at J, with 11 bases between the two ends. As DNA, the CDR3 is TGTGCCAGCAAATCGGGGCTATATGGCTACACCTTC. Protein: CASKSGLYGYTF.

A few counts support this clonotype. The chain recombines TRBV7-9 with TRBJ1-4; weak D call: TRBD1 (5 bases). Germline lookup yields CDR1 SEHNR and CDR2 FQNEAQ (reference sequence). The CDR3 covers 14 residues. V was trimmed by 5 bases and J by 5 bases, leaving 12 bases between them. The CDR3 DNA sequence: TGTGCCAGCAGCGTGAGGGGCTCGAATGAAAAACTGTTTTTT. Translating gives CASSVRGSNEKLFF.

V is TRBV30 and J is TRBJ2-3; 12 positions match TRBD2. This CDR3 has 19 amino acids. Germline CDR1 is GTSNPN and CDR2 is SVGIG (reference sequence). The J segment lost 2 bases and the V segment lost 1 base, leaving 13 bases of the junction unmatched. The CDR3 reads CAWSAAGTSGPGPTDTQYF. DNA for the CDR3: TGTGCCTGGAGTGCCGCCGGGACTAGCGGGCCTGGTCCCACAGATACGCAGTATTTT.

This clonotype has only a few counts. The gene calls are TRBV5-1 and TRBJ2-1, with 9 bases identical to TRBD2. Germline loops: CDR1 SGHRS, CDR2 YFSETQ. The CDR3 extends over 17 amino acids. The ends lost 0 bases at V and 8 bases at J; junction bases unmatched: 12. CDR3 sequence: CASSLEIAGVGHDEQFF. The CDR3 coding sequence is TGCGCCAGCAGCTTGGAAATAGCGGGAGTGGGGCACGATGAGCAGTTCTTC. The full variable domain, rest sourced from reference TRBV5-1 and TRBJ2-1, is KAGVTQTPRYLIKTRGQQVTLSCSPISGHRSVSWYQQTPGQGLQFLFEYFSETQRNKGNFPGRFSGRQFSNSRSEMNVSTLELGDSALYLCASSLEIAGVGHDEQFFGPGTRLTVL.

This clonotype has just a few counts. The gene calls are TRBV4-1 and TRBJ2-1, with 10 bases that match TRBD2. The trim removed 3 bases at V and 3 bases at J, leaving 5 bases unmatched. From germline, CDR1 is MGHRA and CDR2 YSYEKL. This CDR3 has 16 residues. The DNA of the CDR3 is TGCGCCAGCAGCCAGGAGCCTAGCGGGAGCTACAATGAGCAGTTCTTC. This codes for CASSQEPSGSYNEQFF.

The V gene is TRBV20-1, the J gene TRBJ2-5; tentatively, D is TRBD1 (5 bases). V was shortened by 3 bases and J by 1 base, with 9 bases between the two germline ends. Germline-derived CDR1 and CDR2 are DFQATT and SNEGSKA (reference sequence). This CDR3 is 13 amino acids long. The CDR3, as DNA: TGCAGTGCTAGCCTACAGGTCCAAGAGACCCAGTACTTC. Translation gives CSASLQVQETQYF.